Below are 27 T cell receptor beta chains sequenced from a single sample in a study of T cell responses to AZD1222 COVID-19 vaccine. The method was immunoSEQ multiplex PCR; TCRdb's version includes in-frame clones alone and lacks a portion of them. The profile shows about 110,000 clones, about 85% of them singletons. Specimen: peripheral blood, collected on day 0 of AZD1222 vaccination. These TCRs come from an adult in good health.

Here the CDR3 reads CASKWGEGSNQPQHF. For the CDR3, the DNA is TGTGCCAGCAAATGGGGGGAGGGGAGCAATCAGCCCCAGCATTTT. V gene TRBV6-5 combines with J gene TRBJ1-5; perhaps TRBD1 as D (5 bases). Germline CDR1 and CDR2: MNHEY and SVGAGI. Trimming left V 7 bases short and J 1 base short, with 14 bases between. This CDR3 comprises 15 residues.

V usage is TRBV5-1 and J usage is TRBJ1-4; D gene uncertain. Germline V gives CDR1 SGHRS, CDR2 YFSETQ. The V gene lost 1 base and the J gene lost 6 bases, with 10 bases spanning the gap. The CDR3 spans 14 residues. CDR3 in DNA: TGCGCCAGCAGCTTGTTCCCTAATGATGAAAAACTGTTTTTT. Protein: CASSLFPNDEKLFF.

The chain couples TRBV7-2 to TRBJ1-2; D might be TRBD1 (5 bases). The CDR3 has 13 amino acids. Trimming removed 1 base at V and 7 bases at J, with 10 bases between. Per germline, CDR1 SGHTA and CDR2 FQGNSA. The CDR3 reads CASSLGSGSGYTF. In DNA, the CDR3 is TGTGCCAGCAGCTTAGGATCAGGGAGTGGCTACACCTTC.

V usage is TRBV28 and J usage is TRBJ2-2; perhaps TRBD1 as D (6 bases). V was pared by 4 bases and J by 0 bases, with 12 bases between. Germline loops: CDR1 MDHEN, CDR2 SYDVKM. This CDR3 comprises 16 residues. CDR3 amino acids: CASSYGGLANTGELFF. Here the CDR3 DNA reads TGTGCCAGCAGTTATGGGGGCCTTGCGAACACCGGGGAGCTGTTTTTT.

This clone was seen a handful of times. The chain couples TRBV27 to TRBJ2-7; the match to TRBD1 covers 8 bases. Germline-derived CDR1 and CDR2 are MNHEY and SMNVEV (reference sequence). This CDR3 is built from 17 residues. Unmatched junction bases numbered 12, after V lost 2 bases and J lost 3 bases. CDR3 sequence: CASSLGISQGAVYEQYF. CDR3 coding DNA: TGTGCCAGCAGTTTAGGTATTTCTCAGGGGGCGGTCTACGAGCAGTACTTC.

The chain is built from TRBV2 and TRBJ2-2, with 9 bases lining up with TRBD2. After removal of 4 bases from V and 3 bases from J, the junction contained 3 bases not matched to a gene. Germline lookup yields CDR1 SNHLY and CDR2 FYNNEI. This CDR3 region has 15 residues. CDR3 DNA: TGTGCCAGCAGTGGGGTAGCGGGAGACACCGGGGAGCTGTTTTTT. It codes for CASSGVAGDTGELFF.

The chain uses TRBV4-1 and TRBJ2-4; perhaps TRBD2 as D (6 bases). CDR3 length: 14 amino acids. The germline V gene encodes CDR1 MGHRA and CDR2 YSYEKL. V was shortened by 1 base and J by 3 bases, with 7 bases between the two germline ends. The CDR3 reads CASSQGTNKNIQYF. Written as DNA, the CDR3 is TGCGCCAGCAGCCAAGGGACTAACAAAAACATTCAGTACTTC.

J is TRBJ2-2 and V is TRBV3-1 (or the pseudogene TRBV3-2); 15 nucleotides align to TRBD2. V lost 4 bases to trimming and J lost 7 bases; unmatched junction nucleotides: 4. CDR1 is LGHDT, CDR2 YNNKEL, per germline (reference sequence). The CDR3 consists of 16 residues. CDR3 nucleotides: TGTGCCAGCAGCCGGACTAGCGGGGGGGCCGGCGGGGAGCTGTTTTTT. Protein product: CASSRTSGGAGGELFF.

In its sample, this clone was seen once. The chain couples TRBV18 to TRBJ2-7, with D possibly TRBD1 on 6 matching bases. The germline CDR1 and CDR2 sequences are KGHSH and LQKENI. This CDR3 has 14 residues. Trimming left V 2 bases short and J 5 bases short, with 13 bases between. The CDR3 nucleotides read TGTGCCAGCTCACCAGTGGGACACAGCGACGAGCAGTACTTC. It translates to CASSPVGHSDEQYF. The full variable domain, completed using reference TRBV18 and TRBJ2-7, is NAGVMQNPRHLVRRRGQEARLRCSPMKGHSHVYWYRQLPEEGLKFMVYLQKENIIDESGMPKERFSAEFPKEGPSILRIQQVVRGDSAAYFCASSPVGHSDEQYFGPGTRLTVT.

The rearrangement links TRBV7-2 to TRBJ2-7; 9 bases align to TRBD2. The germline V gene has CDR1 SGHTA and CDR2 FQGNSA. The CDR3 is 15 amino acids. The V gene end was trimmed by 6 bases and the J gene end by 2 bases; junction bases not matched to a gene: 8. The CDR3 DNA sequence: TGTGCCAGCAGGAAAGGGCCTAGCGGGACCTACGAGCAGTACTTC. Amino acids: CASRKGPSGTYEQYF.

CDR3 in DNA: TGTGCCAGTAGTATCTCCTGGGCTGAAACAGATACGCAGTATTTT. Translation gives CASSISWAETDTQYF. This chain uses TRBV19 with TRBJ2-3; D gene uncertain. Trimming removed 3 bases at V and 3 bases at J, with 13 bases between. CDR1 is LNHDA, CDR2 SQIVND, per germline (reference sequence). The CDR3 spans 15 residues.

DNA for the CDR3: TGCGCCAGCAGCTCGCAGACAGGGACAGGGGGCTACACCTTC. Translated, it gives CASSSQTGTGGYTF. V is TRBV5-1 and J is TRBJ1-2; 9 nucleotides agree with TRBD1. In germline, CDR1 is SGHRS, CDR2 YFSETQ. The CDR3 is made up of 14 amino acids. The ends lost 3 bases at V and 8 bases at J; junction bases unmatched: 8.

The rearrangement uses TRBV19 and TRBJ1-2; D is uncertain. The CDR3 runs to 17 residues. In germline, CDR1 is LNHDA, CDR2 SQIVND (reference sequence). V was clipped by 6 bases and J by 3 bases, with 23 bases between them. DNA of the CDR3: TGTGCCAGTAGCACGGGAGGTTGGAGGAGGAGGGACTATGGCTACACCTTC. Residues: CASSTGGWRRRDYGYTF.

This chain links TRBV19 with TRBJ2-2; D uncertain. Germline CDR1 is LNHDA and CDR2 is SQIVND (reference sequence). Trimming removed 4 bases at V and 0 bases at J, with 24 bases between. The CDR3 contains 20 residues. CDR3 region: CASSKGPIRQGRSNTGELFF. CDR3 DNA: TGTGCCAGTAGTAAGGGCCCTATTCGGCAAGGGCGGTCGAACACCGGGGAGCTGTTTTTT.

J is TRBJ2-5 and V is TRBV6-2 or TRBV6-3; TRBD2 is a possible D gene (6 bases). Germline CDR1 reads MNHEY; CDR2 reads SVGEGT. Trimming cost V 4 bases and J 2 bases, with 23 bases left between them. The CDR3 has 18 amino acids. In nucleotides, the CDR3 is TGTGCCAGCAGTTCCGAACCTTTTCTGCGGGACGGGCAAGAGACCCAGTACTTC. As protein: CASSSEPFLRDGQETQYF.

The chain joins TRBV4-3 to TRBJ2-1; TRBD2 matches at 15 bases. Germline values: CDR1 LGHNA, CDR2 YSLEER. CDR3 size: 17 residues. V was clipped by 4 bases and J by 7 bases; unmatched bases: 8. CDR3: CASSPSPGLAGGNEQFF. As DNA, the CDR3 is TGCGCCAGCAGCCCCTCCCCGGGACTAGCGGGGGGTAATGAGCAGTTCTTC.

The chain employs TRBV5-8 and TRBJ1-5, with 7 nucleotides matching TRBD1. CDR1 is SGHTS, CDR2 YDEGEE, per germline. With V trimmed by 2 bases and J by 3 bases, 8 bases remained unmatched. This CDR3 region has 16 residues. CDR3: CASSLDLDRINQPQHF. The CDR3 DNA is TGTGCCAGCAGCTTAGACTTGGACAGGATCAATCAGCCCCAGCATTTT.

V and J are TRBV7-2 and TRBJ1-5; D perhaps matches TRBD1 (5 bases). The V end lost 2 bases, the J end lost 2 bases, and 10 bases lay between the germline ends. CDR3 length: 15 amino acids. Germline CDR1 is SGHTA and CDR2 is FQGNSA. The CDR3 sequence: CASSLTGVGNQPQHF. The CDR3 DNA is TGTGCCAGCAGCTTAACGGGGGTGGGCAATCAGCCCCAGCATTTT.

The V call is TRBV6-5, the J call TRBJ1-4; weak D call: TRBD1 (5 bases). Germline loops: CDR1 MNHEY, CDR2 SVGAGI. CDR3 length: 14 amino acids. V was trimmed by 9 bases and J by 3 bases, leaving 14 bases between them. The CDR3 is CASAAGLANEKLFF. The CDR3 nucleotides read TGTGCCAGTGCTGCGGGACTGGCTAATGAAAAACTGTTTTTT.

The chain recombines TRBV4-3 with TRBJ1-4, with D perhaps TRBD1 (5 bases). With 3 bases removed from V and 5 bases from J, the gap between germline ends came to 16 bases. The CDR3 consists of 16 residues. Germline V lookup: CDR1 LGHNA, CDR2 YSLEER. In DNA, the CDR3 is TGCGCCAGCAGCCATGAACTCGGGACGGGAAATGAAAAACTGTTTTTT. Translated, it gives CASSHELGTGNEKLFF.

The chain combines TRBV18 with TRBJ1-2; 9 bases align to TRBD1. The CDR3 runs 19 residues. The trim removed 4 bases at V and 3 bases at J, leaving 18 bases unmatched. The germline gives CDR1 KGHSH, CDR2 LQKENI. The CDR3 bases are TGTGCCAGCTCACTACCCCCCCTAACAGGGGGCGCACAGGACTATGGCTACACCTTC. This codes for CASSLPPLTGGAQDYGYTF.

The CDR3 sequence is CASSLTGGDSPLHF. The CDR3 nucleotides are TGTGCCAGCAGTCTTACAGGGGGTGATTCACCCCTCCACTTT. The chain recombines TRBV13 with TRBJ1-6; 8 nucleotides agree with TRBD1. The V gene end was trimmed by 6 bases and the J gene end by 8 bases; junction bases not matched to a gene: 6. The CDR3 is made up of 14 amino acids. Germline values: CDR1 PRHDT, CDR2 FYEKMQ (reference sequence). Looking up the rest from reference TRBV13 and TRBJ1-6 gives the full variable domain: AAGVIQSPRHLIKEKRETATLKCYPIPRHDTVYWYQQGPGQDPQFLISFYEKMQSDKGSIPDRFSAQQFSDYHSELNMSSLELGDSALYFCASSLTGGDSPLHFGNGTRLTVT.

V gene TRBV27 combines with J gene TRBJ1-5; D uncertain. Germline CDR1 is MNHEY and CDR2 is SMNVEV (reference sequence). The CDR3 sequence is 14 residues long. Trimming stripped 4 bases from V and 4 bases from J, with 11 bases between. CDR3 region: CASSSPGANQPQHF. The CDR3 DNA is TGTGCCAGCAGTTCCCCGGGAGCTAATCAGCCCCAGCATTTT.

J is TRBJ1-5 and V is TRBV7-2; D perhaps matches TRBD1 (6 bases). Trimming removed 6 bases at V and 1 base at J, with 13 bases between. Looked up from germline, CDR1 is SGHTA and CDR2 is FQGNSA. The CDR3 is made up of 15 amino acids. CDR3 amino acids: CASSPPGASNQPQHF. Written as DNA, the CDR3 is TGTGCCAGCAGTCCCCCAGGGGCGAGCAATCAGCCCCAGCATTTT.

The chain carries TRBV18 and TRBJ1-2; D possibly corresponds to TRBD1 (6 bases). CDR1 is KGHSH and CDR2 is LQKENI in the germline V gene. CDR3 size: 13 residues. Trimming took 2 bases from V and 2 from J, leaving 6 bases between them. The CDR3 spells CASSPDRNYGYTF. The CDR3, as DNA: TGTGCCAGCTCACCAGACAGGAACTATGGCTACACCTTC.

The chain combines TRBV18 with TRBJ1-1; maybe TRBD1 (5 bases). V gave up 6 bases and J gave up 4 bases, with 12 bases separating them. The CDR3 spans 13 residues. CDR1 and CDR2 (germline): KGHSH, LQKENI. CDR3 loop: CASSPGQGTEAFF. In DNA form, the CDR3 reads TGTGCCAGCTCGCCAGGGCAGGGCACTGAAGCTTTCTTT. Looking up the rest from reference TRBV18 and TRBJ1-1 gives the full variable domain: NAGVMQNPRHLVRRRGQEARLRCSPMKGHSHVYWYRQLPEEGLKFMVYLQKENIIDESGMPKERFSAEFPKEGPSILRIQQVVRGDSAAYFCASSPGQGTEAFFGQGTRLTVV.

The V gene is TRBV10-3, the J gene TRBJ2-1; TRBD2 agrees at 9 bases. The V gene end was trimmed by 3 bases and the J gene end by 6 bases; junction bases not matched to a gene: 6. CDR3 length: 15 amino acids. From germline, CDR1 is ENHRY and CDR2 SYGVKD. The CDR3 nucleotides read TGTGCCATCAGTGATCCCGGGACTAGCAGCAATGAGCAGTTCTTC. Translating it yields CAISDPGTSSNEQFF.